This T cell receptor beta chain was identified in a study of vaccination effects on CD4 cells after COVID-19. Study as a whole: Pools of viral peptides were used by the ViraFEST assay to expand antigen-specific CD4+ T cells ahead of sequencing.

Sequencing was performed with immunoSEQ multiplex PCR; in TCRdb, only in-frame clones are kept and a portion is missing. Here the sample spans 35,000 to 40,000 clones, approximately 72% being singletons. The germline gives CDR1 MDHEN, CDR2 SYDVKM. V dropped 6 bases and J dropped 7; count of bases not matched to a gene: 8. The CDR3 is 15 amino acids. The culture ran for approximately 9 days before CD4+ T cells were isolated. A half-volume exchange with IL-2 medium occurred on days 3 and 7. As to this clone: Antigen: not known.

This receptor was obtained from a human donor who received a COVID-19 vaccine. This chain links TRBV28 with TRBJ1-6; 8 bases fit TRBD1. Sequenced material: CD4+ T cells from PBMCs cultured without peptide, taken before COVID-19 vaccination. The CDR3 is CASRPLQGVNSPLHF. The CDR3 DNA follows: TGTGCCAGCAGGCCTTTACAGGGGGTAAATTCACCCCTCCACTTT.